These T cell receptor beta chains were read from a single sample in a study of cytomegalovirus exposure and HLA in healthy donors. Clones were read by immunoSEQ multiplex PCR, and TCRdb kept only the in-frame ones, dropping some. This sample carries about 200,000 clones, around 74% of them seen once, and the ten largest clones take 1.5% to 1.7%. The specimen sequenced was PBMCs. The origin of the receptors is a girl aged 5 to 17 in good health and CMV-seropositive. The CDR3 runs from the conserved cysteine through the conserved F or W. The D gene is left open where the match is weak. A row's size may be missing; if present it is once, few, many or a size class.

D | J | size | V | CDR3 | DNA
TRBD1 | TRBJ2-2 | - | TRBV4-3 | CASSQDRDRVPPGELFF | TGCGCCAGCAGCCAGGACCGGGACAGGGTTCCCCCCGGGGAGCTGTTTTTT
- | TRBJ1-1 | - | TRBV9 | CASSVRGVDEAFF | TGTGCCAGCAGCGTACGCGGGGTAGATGAAGCTTTCTTT
TRBD1 | TRBJ2-2 | - | TRBV19 | CATGQGTGELFF | TGTGCCACAGGACAGGGAACCGGGGAGCTGTTTTTT
TRBD1 | TRBJ1-2 | - | TRBV6-5 | CASSETGGTNYGYTF | TGTGCCAGCTCCGAGACAGGGGGAACTAACTATGGCTACACCTTC
- | TRBJ1-1 | - | TRBV7-2 | CASSLGGGNTEAFF | TGTGCCAGCAGCTTAGGAGGGGGGAACACTGAAGCTTTCTTT
- | TRBJ2-7 | - | TRBV7-6 | CASSSPGASYEQYF | TGTGCCAGCAGCTCCCCAGGGGCTTCCTACGAGCAGTACTTC
TRBD1 | TRBJ2-2 | few | TRBV25-1 | CASSADRDRGYTGELFF | TGTGCCAGCAGTGCCGACCGGGACAGGGGGTACACCGGGGAGCTGTTTTTT
TRBD2 | TRBJ2-2 | - | TRBV19 | CASRTSGGPETGELFF | TGTGCCAGTAGGACTAGCGGGGGGCCCGAAACCGGGGAGCTGTTTTTT
- | TRBJ2-7 | - | TRBV7-6 | CASSLRQGSSYEQYF | TGTGCCAGCAGCTTAAGGCAGGGAAGCTCCTACGAGCAGTACTTC
- | TRBJ2-7 | - | TRBV21-1 | CASSNVRRLSGGTYEQYF | TGTGCCAGCAGCAACGTCCGCCGACTGAGCGGGGGGACCTACGAGCAGTACTTC
- | TRBJ1-3 | - | TRBV6-6 | CASTIDGNTIYF | TGTGCCAGCACCATCGACGGGAACACCATATATTTT
- | TRBJ1-5 | - | TRBV4-2 | CASSQEGAEQPQHF | TGTGCCAGCAGCCAAGAAGGGGCGGAACAGCCCCAGCATTTT
- | TRBJ2-3 | - | TRBV11-2 | CASSLVGGAGADTQYF | TGTGCCAGCAGCTTAGTAGGAGGGGCGGGGGCGGATACGCAGTATTTT
- | TRBJ1-2 | - | TRBV7-9 | CASTQDINYGYTF | TGTGCCAGCACCCAAGACATTAACTATGGCTACACCTTC
- | TRBJ1-2 | - | TRBV2 | CASSDGANYGYTF | TGTGCCAGCAGTGACGGGGCTAACTATGGCTACACCTTC
- | TRBJ1-5 | - | TRBV9 | CASSVEPDSLNQPQHF | TGTGCCAGCAGCGTAGAACCCGACAGCCTGAATCAGCCCCAGCATTTT
TRBD1 | TRBJ1-1 | - | TRBV7-8 | CASSSTGTGRITEAFF | TGTGCCAGCAGCTCCACCGGGACAGGGAGGATTACTGAAGCTTTCTTT
TRBD1 | TRBJ2-3 | - | TRBV5-1 | CASSLEGTGVTDTQYF | TGCGCCAGCAGCTTGGAAGGGACAGGGGTGACAGATACGCAGTATTTT
- | TRBJ1-1 | - | TRBV6-5 | CASKTSRGANTEAFF | TGTGCCAGCAAAACCTCGCGCGGGGCTAACACTGAAGCTTTCTTT
TRBD2 | TRBJ2-3 | - | TRBV10-3 | CAIKLAGGDTQYF | TGTGCCATCAAGCTAGCGGGGGGGGATACGCAGTATTTT
- | TRBJ1-6 | - | TRBV4-1 | CASSQDPGGGGWPLHF | TGCGCCAGCAGCCAAGATCCCGGGGGTGGAGGTTGGCCCCTCCACTTT
- | TRBJ1-2 | - | TRBV4-1 | CASSQESSGKGYTF | TGCGCCAGCAGCCAAGAAAGCTCAGGGAAGGGCTACACCTTC
- | TRBJ2-1 | - | TRBV9 | CASSVGTVSYNEQFF | TGTGCCAGCAGCGTAGGGACAGTCTCCTACAATGAGCAGTTCTTC
- | TRBJ1-4 | - | TRBV11-3 | CASGQSEKLFF | TGTGCCAGCGGACAAAGCGAAAAACTGTTTTTT
TRBD2 | TRBJ2-3 | - | TRBV4-1 | CASSRISGGFGTDTQYF | TGCGCCAGCAGCCGAATTAGCGGGGGGTTTGGCACAGATACGCAGTATTTT
TRBD1 | TRBJ2-4 | once | TRBV5-6 | CASSPDRGLVNIQYF | TGTGCCAGCAGCCCCGACAGGGGGCTCGTGAACATTCAGTACTTC
TRBD1 | TRBJ1-1 | - | TRBV5-1 | CASSSPTGTNTEAFF | TGCGCCAGCAGCTCACCGACAGGGACTAACACTGAAGCTTTCTTT
- | TRBJ2-1 | few | TRBV18 | CASSPGGRLIGGEQFF | TGTGCCAGCTCCCCCGGGGGACGCTTGATCGGGGGTGAGCAGTTCTTC
TRBD2 | TRBJ2-7 | - | TRBV5-1 | CASRNLAGGPYEQYF | TGCGCCAGCAGAAACCTAGCGGGGGGGCCCTACGAGCAGTACTTC
- | TRBJ2-1 | few | TRBV6-1 | CASSERKINEQFF | TGTGCCAGCAGTGAGAGGAAAATAAATGAGCAGTTCTTC
TRBD1 | TRBJ1-6 | - | TRBV6-5 | CASTRGTGMNSPLHF | TGTGCCAGCACTAGAGGGACAGGGATGAATTCACCCCTCCACTTT
- | TRBJ1-3 | - | TRBV11-2 | CASSPWDILGNTIYF | TGTGCCAGCAGCCCTTGGGACATTCTGGGAAACACCATATATTTT
- | TRBJ2-2 | - | TRBV9 | CASSVGGGNTGELFF | TGTGCCAGCAGCGTAGGAGGGGGGAACACCGGGGAGCTGTTTTTT
TRBD2 | TRBJ2-1 | few | TRBV6-1 | CASSVSGGAVGEQFF | TGTGCCAGCAGTGTTAGCGGGGGGGCGGTCGGTGAGCAGTTCTTC
- | TRBJ1-2 | - | TRBV29-1 | CSVLWENGYTF | TGCAGCGTTCTGTGGGAGAATGGCTACACCTTC
- | TRBJ1-1 | - | TRBV4-3 | CASSQDRVNTEAFF | TGCGCCAGCAGCCAAGATAGAGTGAATACTGAAGCTTTCTTT
- | TRBJ1-1 | once | TRBV9 | CASSPQTGVTEAFF | TGTGCCAGCAGCCCCCAAACGGGGGTAACTGAAGCTTTCTTT
- | TRBJ2-7 | once | TRBV5-4 | CASSLEWSSSYEQYF | TGTGCCAGCAGCTTGGAATGGAGTAGCTCCTACGAGCAGTACTTC
- | TRBJ1-1 | - | TRBV5-6 | CASIGTGGTEAFF | TGTGCCAGCATAGGGACGGGAGGGACTGAAGCTTTCTTT
- | TRBJ1-4 | few | TRBV7-2 | CASSLGGLGEKLFF | TGTGCCAGCAGCTTGGGAGGGTTAGGTGAAAAACTGTTTTTT
- | TRBJ2-3 | - | TRBV7-2 | CASSQGLPTDTQYF | TGTGCCAGCAGCCAAGGACTCCCCACCGATACGCAGTATTTT
- | TRBJ1-2 | - | TRBV27 | CASSLSPERGFRGYTF | TGTGCCAGCAGTTTATCGCCCGAAAGGGGATTCCGCGGCTACACCTTC
- | TRBJ2-3 | - | TRBV11-2 | CASSAPRGGGADTQYF | TGTGCCAGCAGCGCCCCGCGTGGAGGGGGGGCAGATACGCAGTATTTT
- | TRBJ1-5 | once | TRBV10-3 | CAISAASAQPQHF | TGTGCCATCAGTGCGGCCAGCGCGCAGCCCCAGCATTTT
TRBD2 | TRBJ2-5 | once | TRBV4-1 | CASSQDGLAQETQYF | TGCGCCAGCAGCCAGGATGGACTAGCCCAAGAGACCCAGTACTTC
- | TRBJ2-7 | - | TRBV7-9 | CASSLVGGGGEQYF | TGTGCCAGCAGCTTAGTGGGAGGCGGCGGCGAGCAGTACTTC
- | TRBJ2-7 | - | TRBV12-5 | CASGTVYEQYF | TGTGCTAGTGGTACAGTCTACGAGCAGTACTTC
TRBD1 | TRBJ2-5 | once | TRBV2 | CASSKDRSQETQYF | TGTGCCAGCAGTAAGGACAGGAGCCAAGAGACCCAGTACTTC
TRBD1 | TRBJ1-1 | - | TRBV6-6 | CASSGTGSNTEAFF | TGTGCCAGCAGTGGGACAGGATCGAACACTGAAGCTTTCTTT
- | TRBJ1-3 | - | TRBV7-2 | CASSVGGTTGNTIYF | TGTGCCAGCAGCGTGGGGGGGACCACTGGAAACACCATATATTTT
- | TRBJ2-1 | - | TRBV9 | CASSVVNSNEQFF | TGTGCCAGCAGCGTAGTGAACAGCAATGAGCAGTTCTTC
- | TRBJ2-7 | - | TRBV18 | CASSPGAGYEQYF | TGTGCCAGCTCACCAGGGGCTGGCTACGAGCAGTACTTC
- | TRBJ1-3 | - | TRBV9 | CASSVGSTGNTIYF | TGTGCCAGCAGCGTAGGTAGCACTGGAAACACCATATATTTT
TRBD2 | TRBJ2-7 | - | TRBV10-3 | CAIGLGGKDEQYF | TGTGCCATCGGCCTGGGAGGGAAGGACGAGCAGTACTTC